The clone carrying this T cell receptor (beta chain) was seen a single time. The data derive from a study of Ad26.COV2.S vaccination and SARS-CoV-2 variants. The CDR3 contains 10 residues. Trimming pared 6 bases from V and 6 bases from J, leaving 6 bases between. Here immunoSEQ multiplex PCR was the method, and the copy in TCRdb shows in-frame clones only, minus some. In the table there are roughly 320,000 clones, around 90% of which are singletons. Treatment of the sample: some 20 received Ad26.COV2.S at low or high dose, single or two shots; 5 received placebo; per-sample allocation not given. Sample collection was performed on day 63 after the first vaccine or placebo injection.

This clonotype originated in a person between 18 and 60 years old who received the Ad26.COV2.S COVID-19 vaccine or a placebo. The gene calls are TRBV12-3 or TRBV12-4 and TRBJ2-7; D unclear. Specimen: peripheral blood, collected in a trial of Ad26.COV2.S vaccine versus placebo. The CDR3 spells CASRGREQYF. CDR3 coding DNA: TGTGCCAGCAGAGGCCGCGAGCAGTACTTC.